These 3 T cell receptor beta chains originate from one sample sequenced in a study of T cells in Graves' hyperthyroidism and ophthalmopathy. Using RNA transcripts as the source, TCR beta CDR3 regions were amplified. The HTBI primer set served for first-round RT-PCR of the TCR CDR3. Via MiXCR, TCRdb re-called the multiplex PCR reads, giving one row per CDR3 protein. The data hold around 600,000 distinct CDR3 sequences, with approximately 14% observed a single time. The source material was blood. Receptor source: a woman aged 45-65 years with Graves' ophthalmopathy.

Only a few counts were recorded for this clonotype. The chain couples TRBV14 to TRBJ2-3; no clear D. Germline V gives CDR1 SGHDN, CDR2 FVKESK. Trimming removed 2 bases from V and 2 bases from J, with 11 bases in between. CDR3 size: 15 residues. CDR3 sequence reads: CASSQNVGFTDTQYF. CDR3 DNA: TGTGCCAGCAGCCAAAATGTGGGGTTCACAGATACGCAGTATTTT.

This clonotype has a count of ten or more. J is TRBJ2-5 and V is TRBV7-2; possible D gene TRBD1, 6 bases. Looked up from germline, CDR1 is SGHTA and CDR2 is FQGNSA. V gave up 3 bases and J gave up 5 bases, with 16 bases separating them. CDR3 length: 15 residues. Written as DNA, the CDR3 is TGTGCCAGCAGCTTTATCAGGGGACCGGGGGAGACCCAGTACTTC. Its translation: CASSFIRGPGETQYF.

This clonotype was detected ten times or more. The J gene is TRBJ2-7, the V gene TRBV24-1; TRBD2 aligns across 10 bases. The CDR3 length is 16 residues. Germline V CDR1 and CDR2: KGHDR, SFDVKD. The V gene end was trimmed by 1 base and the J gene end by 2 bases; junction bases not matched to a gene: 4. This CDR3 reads CATSDFALAGAYEQYF. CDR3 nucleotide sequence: TGTGCCACCAGTGATTTTGCTCTAGCGGGAGCCTACGAGCAGTACTTC.